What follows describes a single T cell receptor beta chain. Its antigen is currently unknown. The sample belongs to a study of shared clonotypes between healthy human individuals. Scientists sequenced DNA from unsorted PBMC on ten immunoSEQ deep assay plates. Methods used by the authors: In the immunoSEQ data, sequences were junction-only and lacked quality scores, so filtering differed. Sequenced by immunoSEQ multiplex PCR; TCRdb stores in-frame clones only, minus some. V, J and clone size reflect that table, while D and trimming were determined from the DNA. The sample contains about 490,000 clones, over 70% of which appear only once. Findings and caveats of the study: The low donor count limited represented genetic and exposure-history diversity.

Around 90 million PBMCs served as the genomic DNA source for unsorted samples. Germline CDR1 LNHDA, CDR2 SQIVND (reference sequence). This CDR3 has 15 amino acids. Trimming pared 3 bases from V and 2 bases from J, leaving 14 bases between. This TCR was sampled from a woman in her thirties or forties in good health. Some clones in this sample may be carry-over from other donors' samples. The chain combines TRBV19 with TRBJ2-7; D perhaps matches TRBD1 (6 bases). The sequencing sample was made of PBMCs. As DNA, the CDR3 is TGTGCCAGTAGTATCGGACAGCCTTTCCCCTACGAGCAGTACTTC. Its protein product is CASSIGQPFPYEQYF.